This T cell receptor beta chain was documented in a study of tissue T cells after allogeneic stem cell transplantation (dated by TCRdb to between 2021 and 2024). At the level of the whole study: When multiple samples of a tissue were available, H&E sections were reviewed by a pathologist, and samples with histologically apparent lymphocytes were prioritized for sequencing. The human arm was conducted as a prospective observational study, and neither blinding nor randomization was performed. The study profiled TCR beta repertoires in many tissues obtained from research autopsies of patients with and without GVHD, and also in mouse models of GVHD. General study outcomes and caveats: Few T cell clones were found to be shared across patients, but shared repertoire signatures across patients were revealed in a tissue-specific fashion by motif-based clustering. For the non-GVHD comparator patients, no blood samples were available. Within patients, how anatomically similar tissues were was a major factor shaping TCR repertoire composition, regardless of disease or transplant status. In both patients and mice, only a limited portion of the TCR repertoire detected in tissues was captured by blood and spleen T cells. The study did not determine which tissue TCRs were alloreactive or antigen-specific, and some clones might have been persisting host cells. The patient cohort was small and clinically heterogeneous, and sampling depth was acknowledged as a limitation.

CDR1 and CDR2 were assigned from the germline V gene (reference sequence) as LGHDT and YNNKEL. There are 17 amino acids in the CDR3, from cysteine to phenylalanine inclusive. The sequence is cut down to CDR3 DNA, 51 bases in frame from base 1. Relative to germline, V is missing 0 bases and J is missing 4 bases, with 12 bases of the junction outside any gene match. Comments on this clone: Its recognized antigen is unknown. There are no base qualities to consult, and no much larger clone falls within one base.

Receptor amplification or capture employed the immunoSEQ multiplex PCR assay. Adaptive Biotechnologies performed TCRbeta CDR3 sequencing at survey depth and reported CDR3 sequences, V/J genes, productive frequency, and template counts. Amplification of TCR beta CDR3 regions started from genomic DNA instead of RNA. The paper's data handling went like this. Jensen-Shannon divergence was used to quantify pairwise repertoire overlap between tissues, with a value of 1 indicating complete divergence and a value of 0 indicating identical repertoires. Tissues were grouped by single-linkage agglomerative hierarchical clustering of pairwise JSD values, and the clustering results were shown as dendrograms. GLIPH2 was applied to all patient samples using simulation_depth 1000, kmer_min_depth 3, and cdr3_length_cutoff 8, and only groups with more than two unique CDR3s were retained. A standardized tissue-overlap score was generated by extrapolating Jaccard GLIPH-group overlap across patients to a standard repertoire size of 1000 clones. To look at how diversity was associated with clinical or experimental variables, linear mixed-effect models were used, with tissue treated as a fixed effect and individual treated as a random effect. This immuneACCESS table, as held by TCRdb, lists in-frame sequences with V and J called but not all clones. Of the missing ones, under half trace to an unresolved V gene in checked studies; the others have no known cause. V and J calls and clone size come straight from that table; D and trimming were deduced from the DNA. Present in this sample are some 25,000 clones, around 70% of which were seen just once. The top ten hold 7.7% of the sample.

This sample's time point label indicates: human tissue collected at research (rapid) autopsy. Three non-HCT comparator patients who had other cancers, at least five GI tract samples, and no known GI disease at death were chosen retrospectively. After a median post-mortem interval of about 9.4 hours, autopsy tissues were collected, including GI sites from esophagus to rectum, liver, skin, and lymphoid organs such as spleen. Each autopsy specimen was bisected, with one portion flash-frozen in liquid nitrogen and the remainder formalin-fixed, and the outer muscle layers of GI specimens were removed. Genomic DNA was extracted from frozen tissues using the Mag-Bind Blood & Tissue DNA HDQ 96 Kit on a Chemagic 360 or the DNeasy Blood & Tissue Kit. Extracted DNA was further purified with the Genomic DNA Clean & Concentrator-25 kit because of concern about red blood cell contamination.

The chain uses TRBV3-1 (or the pseudogene TRBV3-2) and TRBJ2-7; the junction holds 7 bases that match TRBD2. This TCR was recovered from a female donor aged 60 or older with lung cancer. The source material was tissue from the ileum, sampled at autopsy. The nucleotide sequence is TGTGCCAGCAGCCAAGATCTTATTTCGACTAGCATATACGAGCAGTACTTC. Translated, this is CASSQDLISTSIYEQYF.